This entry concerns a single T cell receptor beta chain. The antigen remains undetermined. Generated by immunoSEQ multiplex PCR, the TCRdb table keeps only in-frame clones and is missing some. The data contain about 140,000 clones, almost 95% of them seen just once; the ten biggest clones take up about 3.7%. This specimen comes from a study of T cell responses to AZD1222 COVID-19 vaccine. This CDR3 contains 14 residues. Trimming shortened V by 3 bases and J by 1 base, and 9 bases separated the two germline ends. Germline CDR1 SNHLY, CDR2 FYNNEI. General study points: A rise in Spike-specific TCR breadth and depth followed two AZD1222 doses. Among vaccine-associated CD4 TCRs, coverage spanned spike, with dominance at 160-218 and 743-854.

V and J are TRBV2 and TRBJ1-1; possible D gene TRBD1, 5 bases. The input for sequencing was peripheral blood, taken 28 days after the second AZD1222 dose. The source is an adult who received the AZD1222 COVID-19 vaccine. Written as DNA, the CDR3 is TGTGCCAGCAGTGACTTAGGGGAGAACACTGAAGCTTTCTTT. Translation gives CASSDLGENTEAFF.